These 5 T cell receptor beta chains came from one sample sequenced in a study of blood T cells in healthy people across ages. Then a second PCR, running roughly 7 to 11 cycles, was carried out with a sample-barcoded 5' primer and a J-beta primer mix. TCRdb redid the calling of the 5' RACE reads with MiXCR, one entry per CDR3 protein. The sample lists around 1,500,000 distinct CDR3 sequences, roughly 40% occurring once. The specimen sequenced was blood. All receptors come from a young woman in good health.

The sample holds a few counts of this clonotype. The chain combines TRBV27 with TRBJ2-1, with 11 bases fitting TRBD2. CDR3 length: 19 residues. Germline lookup yields CDR1 MNHEY and CDR2 SMNVEV (reference sequence). Trimming removed 3 bases from V and 0 bases from J; junction bases left unmatched: 10. CDR3 in amino acids: CASSFRASGGSSSYNEQFF. The DNA for the CDR3 is TGTGCCAGCAGTTTCAGGGCTAGCGGGGGGTCGAGCTCCTACAATGAGCAGTTCTTC.

This clonotype was recorded a few times. This chain links TRBV11-2 with TRBJ2-1, with 7 bases lining up with TRBD2. V lost 7 bases to trimming and J lost 1 base; unmatched junction nucleotides: 10. This CDR3 region has 16 residues. Germline CDR1 is SGHAT and CDR2 is FQNNGV. CDR3 loop: CASINIAGRSYNEQFF. The CDR3 DNA is TGTGCCAGCATCAATATAGCGGGTCGGTCCTACAATGAGCAGTTCTTC.

The chain is built from TRBV2 and TRBJ2-7; 8 bases align to TRBD2. Per germline, CDR1 SNHLY and CDR2 FYNNEI. J was trimmed by 5 bases and V by 10 bases; bases with no gene match: 13. This CDR3 has 14 amino acids. The CDR3 sequence is CATFERGRLDEQYF. The CDR3 DNA reads TGTGCCACCTTTGAGCGGGGGCGCCTAGACGAGCAGTACTTC.

This clonotype was seen a few times. The V call is TRBV12-3 or TRBV12-4, the J call TRBJ1-4; D remains unclear. CDR3 length: 14 amino acids. The V and J ends lost 1 base and 14 bases respectively, with 17 bases between them. CDR3 coding DNA: TGTGCCAGCAGTTTAGGGGTCTCGTCGGATCGGCTGTTTTTT. Protein sequence: CASSLGVSSDRLFF.

The chain combines TRBV7-8 with TRBJ2-7; 8 nucleotides align to TRBD1. The CDR3 contains 15 residues. V lost 5 bases, J lost 7 bases, and 13 bases stayed unmatched. Germline assignment: CDR1 SGHVS and CDR2 FQNEAQ. CDR3 sequence reads: CASSIGQGPYNEQYF. CDR3 in DNA: TGTGCCAGCAGCATCGGACAGGGACCATACAATGAGCAGTACTTC.